This T cell receptor (beta chain) came from a study of blood T cell repertoires in COVID-19. This CDR3 spans 16 amino acids. Germline trimming cut 4 bases from V and 5 bases from J; bases unmatched to any gene: 4. The V gene's germline CDR1 is SEHNR and CDR2 FQNEAQ (reference sequence). TCRdb keeps only in-frame clones here, not all; method: immunoSEQ multiplex PCR. The repertoire consists of some 250,000 clones, with around 90% occurring once and the leading ten covering approximately 1.2%. Specimen: PBMCs or T cells enriched from blood (not recorded which). The chain uses TRBV7-9 and TRBJ2-2; 13 bases map to TRBD2. The sequence was obtained from a human donor in a cohort exposed to, infected with or recovered from COVID-19 (not recorded which). The donor label of this sample is uncertain. The CDR3: CASSSPTSGGTGELFF. CDR3 nucleotides: TGTGCCAGCAGCTCCCCGACTAGCGGGGGGACCGGGGAGCTGTTTTTT.